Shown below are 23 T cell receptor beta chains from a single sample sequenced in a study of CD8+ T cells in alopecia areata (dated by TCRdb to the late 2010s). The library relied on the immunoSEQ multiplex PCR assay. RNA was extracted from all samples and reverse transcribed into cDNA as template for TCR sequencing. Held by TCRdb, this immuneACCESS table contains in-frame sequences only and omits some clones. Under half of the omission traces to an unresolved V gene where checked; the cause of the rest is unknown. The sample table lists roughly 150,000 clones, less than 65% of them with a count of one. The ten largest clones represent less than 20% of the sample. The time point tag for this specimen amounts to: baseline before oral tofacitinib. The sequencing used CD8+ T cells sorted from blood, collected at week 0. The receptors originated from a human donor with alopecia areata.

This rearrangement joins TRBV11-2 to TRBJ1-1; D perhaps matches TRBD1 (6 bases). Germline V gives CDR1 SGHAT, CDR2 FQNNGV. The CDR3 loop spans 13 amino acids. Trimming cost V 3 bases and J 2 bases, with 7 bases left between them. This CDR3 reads CASSLGANTEAFF. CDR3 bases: TGTGCCAGCAGCTTGGGGGCCAACACTGAAGCTTTCTTT.

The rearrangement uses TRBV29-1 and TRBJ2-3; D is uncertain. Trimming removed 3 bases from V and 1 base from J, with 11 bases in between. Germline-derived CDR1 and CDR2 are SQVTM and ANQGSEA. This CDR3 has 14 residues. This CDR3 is CSVESIDGTDTQYF. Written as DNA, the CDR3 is TGCAGCGTTGAGTCTATAGACGGCACAGATACGCAGTATTTT.

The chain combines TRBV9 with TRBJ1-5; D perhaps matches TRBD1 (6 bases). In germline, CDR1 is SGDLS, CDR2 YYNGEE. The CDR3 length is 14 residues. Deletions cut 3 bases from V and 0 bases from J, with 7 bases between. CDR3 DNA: TGTGCCAGCAGCGAACAGGGTAGCAATCAGCCCCAGCATTTT. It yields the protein CASSEQGSNQPQHF.

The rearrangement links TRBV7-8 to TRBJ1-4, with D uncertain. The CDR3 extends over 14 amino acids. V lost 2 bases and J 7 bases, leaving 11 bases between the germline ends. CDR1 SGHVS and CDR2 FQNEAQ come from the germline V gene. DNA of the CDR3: TGTGCCAGCAGCTTAAGATCCCTGCGTGAAAAACTGTTTTTT. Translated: CASSLRSLREKLFF. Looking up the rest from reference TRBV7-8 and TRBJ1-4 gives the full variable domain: GAGVSQSPRYKVAKRGQDVALRCDPISGHVSLFWYQQALGQGPEFLTYFQNEAQLDKSGLPSDRFFAERPEGSVSTLKIQRTQQEDSAVYLCASSLRSLREKLFFGSGTQLSVL.

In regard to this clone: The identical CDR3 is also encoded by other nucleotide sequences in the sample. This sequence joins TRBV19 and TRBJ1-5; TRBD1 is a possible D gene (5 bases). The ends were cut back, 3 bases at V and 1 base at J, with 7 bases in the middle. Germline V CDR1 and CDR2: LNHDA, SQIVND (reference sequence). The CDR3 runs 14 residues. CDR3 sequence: CASSIRDSNQPQHF. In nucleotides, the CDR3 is TGTGCCAGTAGTATTAGGGACAGCAATCAGCCCCAGCATTTT.

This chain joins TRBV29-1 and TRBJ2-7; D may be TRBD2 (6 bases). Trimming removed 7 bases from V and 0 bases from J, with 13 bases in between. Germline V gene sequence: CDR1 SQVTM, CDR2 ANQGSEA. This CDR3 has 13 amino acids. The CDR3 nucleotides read TGCAGCGCTGGGGGGTTCTCCTCCTACGAGCAGTACTTC. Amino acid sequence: CSAGGFSSYEQYF.

CDR3 in DNA: TGTGCCGCCGGGACGAACACTGAAGCTTTCTTT. It translates to CAAGTNTEAFF. The V call is TRBV30, the J call TRBJ1-1; perhaps TRBD1 as D (5 bases). Trimming removed 8 bases at V and 1 base at J, with 8 bases between. Germline-derived CDR1 and CDR2 are GTSNPN and SVGIG (reference sequence). This CDR3 comprises 11 residues.

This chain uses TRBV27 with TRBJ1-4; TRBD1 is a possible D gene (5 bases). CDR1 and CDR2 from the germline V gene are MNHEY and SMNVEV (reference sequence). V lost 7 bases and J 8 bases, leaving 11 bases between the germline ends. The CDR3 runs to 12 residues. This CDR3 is CASKPPGEKLFF. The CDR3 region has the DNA TGTGCCAGCAAACCGCCAGGGGAAAAACTGTTTTTT.

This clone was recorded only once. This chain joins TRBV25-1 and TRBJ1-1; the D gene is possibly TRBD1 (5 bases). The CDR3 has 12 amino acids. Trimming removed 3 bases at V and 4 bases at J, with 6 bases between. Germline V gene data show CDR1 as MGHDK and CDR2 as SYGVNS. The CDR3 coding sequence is TGTGCCAGCAGTGAGACAGTCACTGAAGCTTTCTTT. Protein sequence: CASSETVTEAFF.

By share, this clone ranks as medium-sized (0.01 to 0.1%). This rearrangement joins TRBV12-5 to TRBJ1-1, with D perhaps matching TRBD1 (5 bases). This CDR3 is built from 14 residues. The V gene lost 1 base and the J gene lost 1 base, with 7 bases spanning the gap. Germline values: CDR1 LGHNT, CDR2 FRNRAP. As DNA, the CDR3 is TGTGCTAGTGGTTTGGGGGGACGGAACACTGAAGCTTTCTTT. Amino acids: CASGLGGRNTEAFF.

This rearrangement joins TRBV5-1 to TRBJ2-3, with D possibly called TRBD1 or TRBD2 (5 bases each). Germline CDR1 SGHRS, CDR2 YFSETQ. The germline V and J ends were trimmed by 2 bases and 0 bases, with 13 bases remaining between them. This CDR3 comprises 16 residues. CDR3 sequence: CASSLGDRPSTDTQYF. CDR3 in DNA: TGCGCCAGCAGCTTAGGGGACCGTCCTAGCACAGATACGCAGTATTTT.

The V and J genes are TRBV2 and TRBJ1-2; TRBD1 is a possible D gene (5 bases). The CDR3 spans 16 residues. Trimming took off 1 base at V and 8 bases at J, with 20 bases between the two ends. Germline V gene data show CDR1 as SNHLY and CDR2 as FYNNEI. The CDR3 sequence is CASSEGADSPMLGYTF. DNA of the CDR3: TGTGCCAGCAGTGAAGGGGCCGACAGTCCTATGCTCGGCTACACCTTC.

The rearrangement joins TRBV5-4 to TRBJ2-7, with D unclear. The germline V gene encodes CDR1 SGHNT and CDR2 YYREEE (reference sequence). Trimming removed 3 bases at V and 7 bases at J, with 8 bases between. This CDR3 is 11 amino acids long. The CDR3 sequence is CASSSTREQYF. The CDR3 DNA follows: TGTGCCAGCAGCTCTACTCGAGAGCAGTACTTC. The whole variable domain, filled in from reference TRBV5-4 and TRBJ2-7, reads ETGVTQSPTHLIKTRGQQVTLRCSSQSGHNTVSWYQQALGQGPQFIFQYYREEENGRGNFPPRFSGLQFPNYSSELNVNALELDDSALYLCASSSTREQYFGPGTRLTVT.

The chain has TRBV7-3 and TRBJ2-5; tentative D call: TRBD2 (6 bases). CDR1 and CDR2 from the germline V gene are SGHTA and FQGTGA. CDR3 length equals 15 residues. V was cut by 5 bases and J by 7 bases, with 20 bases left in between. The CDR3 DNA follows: TGTGCCAGCAGCCAATATGGAGGGGTTTCGTGGACCCAGTACTTC. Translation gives CASSQYGGVSWTQYF.

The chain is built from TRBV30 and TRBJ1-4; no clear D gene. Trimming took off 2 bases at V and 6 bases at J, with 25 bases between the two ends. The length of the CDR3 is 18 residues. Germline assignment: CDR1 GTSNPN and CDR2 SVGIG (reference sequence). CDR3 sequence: CAWSSALRFGDGDEKLFF. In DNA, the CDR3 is TGTGCCTGGAGTTCAGCCCTCCGTTTTGGGGATGGTGATGAAAAACTGTTTTTT.

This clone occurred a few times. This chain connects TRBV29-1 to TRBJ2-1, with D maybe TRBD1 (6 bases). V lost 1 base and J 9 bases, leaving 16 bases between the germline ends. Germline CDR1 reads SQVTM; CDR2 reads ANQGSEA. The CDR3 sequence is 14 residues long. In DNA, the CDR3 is TGCAGCGTTGAAGGAGGGGACACCTTCGGTGAGCAGTTCTTC. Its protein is CSVEGGDTFGEQFF.

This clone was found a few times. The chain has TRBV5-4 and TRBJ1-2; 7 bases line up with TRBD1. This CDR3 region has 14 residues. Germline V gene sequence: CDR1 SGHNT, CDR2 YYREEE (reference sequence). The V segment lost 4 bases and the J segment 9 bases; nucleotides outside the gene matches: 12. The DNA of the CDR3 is TGTGCCAGCAGCCTTCGGACAGGAGACGAGAGCTACACCTTC. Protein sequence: CASSLRTGDESYTF.

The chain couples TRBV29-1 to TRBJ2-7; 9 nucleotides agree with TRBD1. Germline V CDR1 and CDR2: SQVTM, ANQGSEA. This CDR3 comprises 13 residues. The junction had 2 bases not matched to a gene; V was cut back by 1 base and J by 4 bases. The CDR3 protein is CSVEGGTGYEQYF. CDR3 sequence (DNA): TGCAGCGTTGAAGGGGGGACAGGGTACGAGCAGTACTTC.

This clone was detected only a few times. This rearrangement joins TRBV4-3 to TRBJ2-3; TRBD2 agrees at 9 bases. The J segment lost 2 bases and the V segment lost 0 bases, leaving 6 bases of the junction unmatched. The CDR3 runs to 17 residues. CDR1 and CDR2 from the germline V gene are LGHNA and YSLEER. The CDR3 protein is CASSQDSGGPDTDTQYF. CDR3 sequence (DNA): TGCGCCAGCAGCCAAGACAGCGGGGGGCCGGACACAGATACGCAGTATTTT.

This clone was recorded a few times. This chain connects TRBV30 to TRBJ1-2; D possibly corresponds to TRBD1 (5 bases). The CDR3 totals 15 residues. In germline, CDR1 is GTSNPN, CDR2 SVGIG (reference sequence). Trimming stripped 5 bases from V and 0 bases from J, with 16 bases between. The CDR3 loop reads CAWDGMTGPNYGYTF. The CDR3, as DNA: TGTGCCTGGGATGGGATGACGGGACCTAACTATGGCTACACCTTC.

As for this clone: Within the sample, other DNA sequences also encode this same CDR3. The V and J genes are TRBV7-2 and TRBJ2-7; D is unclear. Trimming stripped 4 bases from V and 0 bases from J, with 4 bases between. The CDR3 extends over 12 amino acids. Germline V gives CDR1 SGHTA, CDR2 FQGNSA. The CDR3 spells CASSSSSYEQYF. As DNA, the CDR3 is TGTGCCAGCAGCTCAAGCTCCTACGAGCAGTACTTC.

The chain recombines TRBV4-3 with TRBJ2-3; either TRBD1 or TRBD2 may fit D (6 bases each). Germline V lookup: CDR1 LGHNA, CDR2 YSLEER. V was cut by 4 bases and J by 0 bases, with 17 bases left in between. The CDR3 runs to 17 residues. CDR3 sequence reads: CASSPVRGLGSTDTQYF. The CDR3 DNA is TGCGCCAGCAGCCCAGTCAGGGGACTGGGTAGCACAGATACGCAGTATTTT.

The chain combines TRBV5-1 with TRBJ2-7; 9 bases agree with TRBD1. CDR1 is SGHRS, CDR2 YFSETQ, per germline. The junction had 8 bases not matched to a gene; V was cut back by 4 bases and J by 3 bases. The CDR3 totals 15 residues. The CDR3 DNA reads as TGCGCCAGCAGCCAGGACAGGGGCTCCTACTACGAGCAGTACTTC. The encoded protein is CASSQDRGSYYEQYF.